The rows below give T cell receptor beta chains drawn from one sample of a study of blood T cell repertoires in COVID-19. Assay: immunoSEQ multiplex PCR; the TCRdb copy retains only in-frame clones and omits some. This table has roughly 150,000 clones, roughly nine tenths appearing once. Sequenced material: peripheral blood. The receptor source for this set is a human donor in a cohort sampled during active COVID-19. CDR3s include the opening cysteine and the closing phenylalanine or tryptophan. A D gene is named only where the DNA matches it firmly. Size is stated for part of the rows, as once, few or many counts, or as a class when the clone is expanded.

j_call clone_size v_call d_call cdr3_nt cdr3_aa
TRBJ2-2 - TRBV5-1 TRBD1 TGCGCCAGCTGGGACAGCATTACGAACACCGGGGAGCTGTTTTTT CASWDSITNTGELFF
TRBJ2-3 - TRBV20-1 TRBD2 TGCAGTGCTAGTCGGACTAGCGGGAGTCTGGATACGCAGTATTTT CSASRTSGSLDTQYF
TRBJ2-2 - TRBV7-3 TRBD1 TGTGCCAGCAGCCTTAGACAGGGAACCAACACCGGGGAGCTGTTTTTT CASSLRQGTNTGELFF
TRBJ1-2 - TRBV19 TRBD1 TGTGCCAGTAGCGAACAGGGGGCTAACTATGGCTACACCTTC CASSEQGANYGYTF
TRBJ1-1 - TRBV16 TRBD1 TGTGCCAGCAGCCCTAACAGGGGTACGACTGAAGCTTTCTTT CASSPNRGTTEAFF
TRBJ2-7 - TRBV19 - TGTGCCAGTAGGGATAACACAGGGTCTTACGAGCAGTACTTC CASRDNTGSYEQYF
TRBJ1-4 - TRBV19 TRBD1 TGTGCCAGTAACCGGGACAGGGATGAAAAACTGTTTTTT CASNRDRDEKLFF
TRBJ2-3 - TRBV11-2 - TGTGCCAGCAGCTTTTCCGTTACGCAGTATTTT CASSFSVTQYF
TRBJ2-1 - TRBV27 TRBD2 TGTGCCAGCAGCCGGGGACTACCATCCGATGTTGTGAAGTTCTTC CASSRGLPSDVVKFF
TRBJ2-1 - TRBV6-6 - TGTGCCAGCAGTTACATCGGGGGCTCCTACAATGAGCAGTTCTTC CASSYIGGSYNEQFF
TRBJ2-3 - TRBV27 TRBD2 TGTGCCAGCAGTCCTCCGGGACTAGGGGTCGAAACAGATACGCAGTATTTT CASSPPGLGVETDTQYF
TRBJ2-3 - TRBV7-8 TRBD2 TGTGCCAGCAGCTTAGGGGGCTGGCTAGCGGGGGGGACAGATACGCAGTATTTT CASSLGGWLAGGTDTQYF
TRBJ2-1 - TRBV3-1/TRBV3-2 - TGTGCCAGCAGCCAAGGGGTCCTAGGGGTTGGTGAGCAGTTCTTC CASSQGVLGVGEQFF
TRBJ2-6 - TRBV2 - TGTGCCAGCAGGCGGGGGCCAACCTCTGGGGCCAACGTCCTGACTTTC CASRRGPTSGANVLTF
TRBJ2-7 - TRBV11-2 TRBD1 TGTGCCAGCAGCTCCAGGACAGGAGGCTACGAGCAGTACTTC CASSSRTGGYEQYF
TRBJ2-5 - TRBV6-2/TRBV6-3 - TGTGCCAGCAGTCGCCAAGGGGGTCAAGAGACCCAGTACTTC CASSRQGGQETQYF
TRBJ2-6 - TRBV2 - TGTGCCAGCAGCGACAGCCCTGGGTCTGGGGCCAACGTCCTGACTTTC CASSDSPGSGANVLTF
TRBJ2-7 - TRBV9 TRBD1 TGTGCCAGCAGCGTTACAGGGGGCAACTACGAGCAGTACTTC CASSVTGGNYEQYF
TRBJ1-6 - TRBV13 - TGTGCCAGCAGCAAAGGACAGTTTTCACCCCTCCACTTT CASSKGQFSPLHF
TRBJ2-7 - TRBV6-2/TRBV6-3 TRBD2 TGTGCCAGCAGTCTCCACGGGGGGTCCTCCTACGAGCAGTACTTC CASSLHGGSSYEQYF
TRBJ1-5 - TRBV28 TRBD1 TGTGCCAGCAGTCCGGGACAGGCCCATAGCAATCAGCCCCAGCATTTT CASSPGQAHSNQPQHF
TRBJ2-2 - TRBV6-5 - TGTGCCAGCAGTTACTTAGTCACCGGGGAGCTGTTTTTT CASSYLVTGELFF
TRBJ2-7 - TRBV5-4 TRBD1 TGTGCCAGCAGCGATCGGGACAGGGTGGCCGACGAGCAGTACTTC CASSDRDRVADEQYF
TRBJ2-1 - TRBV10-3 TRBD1 TGTGCCATCAGCTCAATTGGGGGACAGTCTTCCTACAATGAGCAGTTCTTC CAISSIGGQSSYNEQFF
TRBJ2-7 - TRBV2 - TGTGCCAGCAGTGAGCTGGTTAGAGGGTACGAGCAGTACTTC CASSELVRGYEQYF
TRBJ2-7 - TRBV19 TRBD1 TGTGCCAGTAGTATGGCCGGGACAGGGTATTACGAGCAGTACTTC CASSMAGTGYYEQYF
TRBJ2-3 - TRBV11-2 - TGTGCCAGCAGCTTTCGCGCCGGGGGGCTCACAGATACGCAGTATTTT CASSFRAGGLTDTQYF
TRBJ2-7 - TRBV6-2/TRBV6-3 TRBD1 TGTGCCAGCAGTAAAAAGGGACAGAAAGTCTACGAGCAGTACTTC CASSKKGQKVYEQYF
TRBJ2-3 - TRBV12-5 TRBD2 TGTGCTAGTGGTCCGAGCGGGAGAACAGATACGCAGTATTTT CASGPSGRTDTQYF
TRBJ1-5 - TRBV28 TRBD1 TGTGCCAGCAGTACCTCGGGACAGGGCGGAAGCAATCAGCCCCAGCATTTT CASSTSGQGGSNQPQHF
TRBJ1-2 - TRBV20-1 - TGCAGTGCTAGTTCCAGGGGCTATGGCTACACCTTC CSASSRGYGYTF
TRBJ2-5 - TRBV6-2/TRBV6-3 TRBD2 TGTGCCAGCAGTTACTCGACGGGGCGGGGGATGAGGATGGAGACCCAGTACTTC CASSYSTGRGMRMETQYF
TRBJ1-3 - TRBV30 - TGTGCCTGGGAAAGGACAGCTGGAAACACCATATATTTT CAWERTAGNTIYF
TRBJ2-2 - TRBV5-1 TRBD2 TGCGCCAGCAGCTTGCGGGCTAGCGGGGGGTCTCTCACCGGGGAGCTGTTTTTT CASSLRASGGSLTGELFF
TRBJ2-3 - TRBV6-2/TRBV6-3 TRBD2 TGTGCCAGCAGTCAACCTAGCGGATCCACAGATACGCAGTATTTT CASSQPSGSTDTQYF
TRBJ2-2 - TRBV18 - TGTGCCACCTGGGGGGACGAAAAATCGAACACCGGGGAGCTGTTTTTT CATWGDEKSNTGELFF
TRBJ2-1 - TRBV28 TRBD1 TGTGCCAGCAGTTCCCAAAGACAGGGGGCTGGCAATGAGCAGTTCTTC CASSSQRQGAGNEQFF
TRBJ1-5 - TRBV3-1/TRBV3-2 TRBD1 TGTGCCAGCAGCCAAGATAGCACAGGGGCTCAGCCCCAGCATTTT CASSQDSTGAQPQHF
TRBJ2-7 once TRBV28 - TGTGCCAGCAGTTTAGCGCACTACGAGCAGTACTTC CASSLAHYEQYF
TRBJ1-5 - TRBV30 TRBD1 TGTGCCTGGAGTCCCGAGACAGGGAGGAGCAATCAGCCCCAGCATTTT CAWSPETGRSNQPQHF
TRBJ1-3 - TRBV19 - TGTGCCACAGTGGCCGGGTACGGAAACACCATATATTTT CATVAGYGNTIYF
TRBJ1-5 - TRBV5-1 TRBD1 TGCGCCAGCAGCTTCGGGACAGGGGGCAATCAGCCCCAGCATTTT CASSFGTGGNQPQHF
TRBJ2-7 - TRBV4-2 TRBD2 TGTGCCAGCAGCCAGTTTTTAGCGGGAGGGCCCCCCTCCTACGAGCAGTACTTC CASSQFLAGGPPSYEQYF
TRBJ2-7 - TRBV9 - TGTGCCAGCAGCCTCGACAGCCCCCGCATGTACGAGCAGTACTTC CASSLDSPRMYEQYF
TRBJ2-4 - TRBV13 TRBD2 TGTGCCAGCAGCTTAGGGCTAGCGGGAGGGGTCGGGAACATTCAGTACTTC CASSLGLAGGVGNIQYF
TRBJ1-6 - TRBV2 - TGTGCCAGCAAAAGACAGGAGAATTCACCCCTCCACTTT CASKRQENSPLHF
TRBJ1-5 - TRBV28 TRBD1 TGTGCCAGCCGGACAGGGGGCGGGTCAGGCAATCAGCCCCAGCATTTT CASRTGGGSGNQPQHF